Here is one T cell receptor beta chain with its context. Its antigen is not yet known. No base quality information exists; no much larger clone differs at one position. Libraries were built with 5' RACE. The instrument was a NextSeq 500. To correct for sequencing error and PCR bias, the TCR library protocol tagged individual cDNA molecules with unique molecular identifiers. Both TCR alpha and beta chains were sequenced, and tight co-correlation was observed between alpha and beta sequence abundances in each sample. Per the authors' processing: V gene, J gene and CDR3 annotation of TCR sequences was performed with Decombinator V4. TCRs were defined as expanded if a significant change between any two time points was detected under a Poisson model with p below 0.0001. TCR abundances were normalised to the total number of TCRs sequenced per sample and expressed as counts per million. TRAV1-2 paired with TRAJ12, TRAJ20 or TRAJ33 defined MAIT TCRs, while TRAV10 paired with TRAJ18 defined iNKT TCRs. A search of VDJdb, accessed on 1 November 2021, was run for TCRs annotated to CMV, EBV and SARS-CoV-2, with TCRs annotated for multiple antigens excluded. Using fastp at Q25 and MiXCR, TCRdb reprocessed the public reads and kept productive beta chains. Duplicate CDR3 protein sequences are folded into a single record with the most common DNA and genes. TCRdb's processing, not the study's, gives the V and J calls here. The sample data list 65,000 to 95,000 distinct CDR3 sequences, and 15% to 20% of these were observed just once. Clones ranked in the top ten supply roughly 2.7% of the sample.

These data originate in a study of early T cells in non-severe SARS-CoV-2 infection (dated by TCRdb to the early 2020s). For the wider study: Bulk RNA from unsorted whole blood was used for TCR sequencing, so alpha and beta chains could not be paired. Here is what the overall study found, with its caveats: Matching against VDJdb was skewed toward anti-spike CD8 responses, likely underestimated virus-specific expansions, and missed private and CD4 specificities.

This was a case-control study nested in a cohort of healthcare workers in London, UK, who had nasopharyngeal swab PCR tests and blood samples taken every week. Healthcare workers were recruited between 23 and 31 March 2020, during the week of the UK lockdown, and were followed weekly for up to about 16 weeks. Germline trimming: 6 bases from V, 5 bases from J; junction bases outside gene matches: 15. Inclusive of the bounding cysteine and phenylalanine, the CDR3 is 15 residues long. Only the CDR3 portion is preserved as DNA: 45 bases, with reading frame beginning at the first base. Via the germline V gene (reference sequence), CDR1 is DFQATT and CDR2 SNEGSKA.

Recombination connected TRBV20-1 to TRBJ1-2, and TRBD1 aligns with 7 junction nucleotides. The sequencing input was whole blood. The TCR sequence derives from an adult who was a healthcare worker with PCR-confirmed SARS-CoV-2 infection or an uninfected control (not recorded which). The sequenced DNA is TGCAGTGCCATAAACGTCCCGACAGGGCGTTATGGCTACACCTTC. This codes for CSAINVPTGRYGYTF.